This T cell receptor (beta chain) was sequenced during a study of cytomegalovirus exposure and HLA in healthy donors. General observations from the study: Accounts indicate the classifier identified cytomegalovirus status with strong specificity and sensitivity. The study designated fewer than 200 TCR beta chains cytomegalovirus-associated. A few chains tied to CMV proved CMV antigen-specific in vitro.

Sequencing was performed with immunoSEQ multiplex PCR; in TCRdb, only in-frame clones are kept and a portion is missing. The sample lists roughly 50,000 clones, 90% occurring once. In the case of this clone: The antigen remains undetermined.

CDR3 length: 15 amino acids. Germline V gives CDR1 LGHNA, CDR2 YNFKEQ. V gave up 4 bases and J gave up 5 bases, with 16 bases separating them. The chain links TRBV4-2 to TRBJ2-3; D might be TRBD2 (6 bases). The sequenced sample was PBMCs. The origin of this receptor is a man aged 18 to 29 in good health and CMV-seronegative. CDR3 DNA sequence: TGTGCCAGCAGCCGGGAGGTCCCGTTGGTAGATACGCAGTATTTT. Its protein product is CASSREVPLVDTQYF.